This T cell receptor beta chain is from a study of cytomegalovirus exposure and HLA in healthy donors. Trimming removed 5 bases from V and 1 base from J, with 15 bases in between. This CDR3 contains 15 residues. CDR1 and CDR2 from the germline V gene are SGHTA and FQGTGA. Clones were sequenced by immunoSEQ multiplex PCR, and TCRdb holds only the in-frame ones, with some missing. The sample includes 200,000 to 250,000 clones, over 75% of them seen just once. The source material was PBMCs. The clonotype comes from a woman aged 18-29 years in good health and CMV-seropositive. V usage is TRBV7-3 and J usage is TRBJ2-7, with a tentative D call TRBD2 (6 bases). This chain's CDR3 is CASSPGEAGSYEQYF. Written as DNA, the CDR3 is TGTGCCAGCAGCCCGGGTGAGGCGGGGTCCTACGAGCAGTACTTC.